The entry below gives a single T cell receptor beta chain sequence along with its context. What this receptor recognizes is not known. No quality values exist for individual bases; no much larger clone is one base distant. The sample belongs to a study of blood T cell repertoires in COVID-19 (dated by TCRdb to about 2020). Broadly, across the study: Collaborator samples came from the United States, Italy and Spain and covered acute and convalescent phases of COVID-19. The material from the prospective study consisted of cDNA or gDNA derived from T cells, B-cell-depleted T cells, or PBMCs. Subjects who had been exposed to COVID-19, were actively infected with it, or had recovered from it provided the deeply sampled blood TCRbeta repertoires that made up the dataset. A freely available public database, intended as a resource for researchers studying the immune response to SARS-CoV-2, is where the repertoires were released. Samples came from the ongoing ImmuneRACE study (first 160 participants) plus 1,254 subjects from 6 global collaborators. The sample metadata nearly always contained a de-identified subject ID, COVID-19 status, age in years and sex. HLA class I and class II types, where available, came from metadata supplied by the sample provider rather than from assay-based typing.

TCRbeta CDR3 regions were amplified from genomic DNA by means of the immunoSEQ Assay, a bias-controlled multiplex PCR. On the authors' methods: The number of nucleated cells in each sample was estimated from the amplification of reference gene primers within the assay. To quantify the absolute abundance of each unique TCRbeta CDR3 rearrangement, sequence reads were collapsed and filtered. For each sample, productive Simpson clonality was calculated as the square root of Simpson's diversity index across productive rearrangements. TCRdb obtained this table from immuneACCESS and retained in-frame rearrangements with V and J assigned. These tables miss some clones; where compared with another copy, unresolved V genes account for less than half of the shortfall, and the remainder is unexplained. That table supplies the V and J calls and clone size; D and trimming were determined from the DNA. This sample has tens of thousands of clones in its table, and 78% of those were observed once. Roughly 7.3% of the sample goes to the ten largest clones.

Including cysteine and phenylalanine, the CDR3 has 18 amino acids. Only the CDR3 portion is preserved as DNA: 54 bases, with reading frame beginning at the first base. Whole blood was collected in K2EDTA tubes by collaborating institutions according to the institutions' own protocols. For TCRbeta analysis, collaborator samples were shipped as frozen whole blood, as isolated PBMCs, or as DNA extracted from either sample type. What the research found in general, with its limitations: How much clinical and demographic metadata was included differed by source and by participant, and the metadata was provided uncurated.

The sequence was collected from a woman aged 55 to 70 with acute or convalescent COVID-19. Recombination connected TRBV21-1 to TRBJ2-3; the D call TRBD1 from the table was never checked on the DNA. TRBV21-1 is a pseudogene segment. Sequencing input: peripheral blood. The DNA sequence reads TGTGCCAGCAGCAAAGTCGACAGACTCCGCTCTAGCACAGATACGCAGTATTTT. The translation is CASSKVDRLRSSTDTQYF.